This TCR beta chain is drawn from a study of HIV-infected patients and healthy controls. Germline V gene sequence: CDR1 SGDLS, CDR2 YYNGEE. The CDR3 runs to 13 residues. Trimming removed 3 bases at V and 1 base at J, with 6 bases between. This clonotype showed up many times. MiXCR was run by TCRdb on the 5' RACE reads, yielding one entry per CDR3 protein. The sample records some 20,000 distinct CDR3 sequences, less than 20% being singletons. The V and J genes are TRBV9 and TRBJ2-3; D might be TRBD2 (6 bases). The TCR comes from a human donor in good health. The sequenced material came from CD8+ T cells from blood. The CDR3 bases are TGTGCCAGCAGCGGGGGGGGCACAGATACGCAGTATTTT. As protein: CASSGGGTDTQYF.